This T cell receptor beta chain was obtained from a study of molecular identifiers for immune sequencing clone quantification. This clonotype was found a few times. Unmatched junction bases numbered 6, after V lost 1 base and J lost 0 bases. CDR3 length: 17 residues. Germline CDR1 SNHLY, CDR2 FYNNEI. One entry per CDR3 protein results from TCRdb running MiXCR on the PCR reads. The sample consists of 300,000 to 350,000 distinct CDR3 sequences, around a fifth of them appearing once. The V gene is TRBV2, the J gene TRBJ2-7; 10 nucleotides agree with TRBD2. This receptor was obtained from a human donor in good health. Some libraries in this study had Jurkat cell RNA spiked in. Sequences were obtained from naive CD8+ T cells from blood, with Jurkat cell RNA spiked in. Subset of the sample: FACS-sorted CD8+CD4-CCR7+CD45RA+ naive T cells. CDR3 DNA: TGTGCCAGCAGTGAAGACCTAGCGGGAGCCCACTCCTACGAGCAGTACTTC. This encodes CASSEDLAGAHSYEQYF.